These T cell receptor beta chains were read from a single sample in a study of OX40 agonist ivuxolimab in advanced cancers. Sequencing was performed with immunoSEQ multiplex PCR; in TCRdb, only in-frame clones are kept and a portion is missing. In the table there are 35,000 to 45,000 clones, around 91% of which are singletons. This sample comprised CD4+ or CD8+ T cells sorted from blood, obtained in a trial of the OX40 agonist ivuxolimab. These receptors came from an adult with an advanced solid tumor such as melanoma, head and neck, liver or kidney cancer. The CDR3 runs from the conserved cysteine through the conserved F or W. Each record gives: J gene, V gene, D gene, clone size, CDR3 DNA, CDR3 protein. D genes are given only for firm matches. Some rows have no size entry. The others give once, few or many, or a class for an expanded clone.

>TRBJ2-3|TRBV4-2|-|-
TGTGCCAGCAGCCAACGCGGGGACCTAAGCACAGATACGCAGTATTTT
CASSQRGDLSTDTQYF
>TRBJ2-3|TRBV5-1|-|-
TGCGCCAGCAGCTTGGCTCTAGGTCGGCGACCAGATACGCAGTATTTT
CASSLALGRRPDTQYF
>TRBJ2-7|TRBV5-4|-|-
TGTGCCAGCAGCTTGGACAGTATTGCCTACGAGCAGTACTTC
CASSLDSIAYEQYF
>TRBJ2-2|TRBV27|-|-
TGTGCCAGCAGTTCGCCTCACAGGGGGGGCACCGGGGAGCTGTTTTTT
CASSSPHRGGTGELFF
>TRBJ2-2|TRBV30|TRBD1|once
TGTGCCTGGAGTGTAGGGGGACAGGGCCCCGGGGAGCTGTTTTTT
CAWSVGGQGPGELFF
>TRBJ2-1|TRBV7-9|-|-
TGTGCCAGCAGCCTCACCCTCGGACAGCAGTTCTTC
CASSLTLGQQFF
>TRBJ1-6|TRBV19|-|-
TGTGCCAGTAGTACGGGGATTCAAAATTCACCCCTCCACTTT
CASSTGIQNSPLHF
>TRBJ1-1|TRBV5-5|TRBD1|once
TGTGCCAGCACCTCGCCAGGGACAGCGAAAGCTTTCTTT
CASTSPGTAKAFF
>TRBJ1-1|TRBV7-2|-|-
TGTGCCAGCAGCCCCCTTTGGCAGGGCACTGAAGCTTTCTTT
CASSPLWQGTEAFF
>TRBJ2-7|TRBV10-3|-|few
TGTGCCATCAATCGGGACACTTACTACGAGCAGTACTTC
CAINRDTYYEQYF
>TRBJ2-1|TRBV14|TRBD2|-
TGTGCCAGCAGCCAAGGGACTAGCGGGGTTTACAATGAGCAGTTCTTC
CASSQGTSGVYNEQFF